A single T cell receptor beta chain is shown here with its context. The CDR3 length is 16 residues. Germline lookup yields CDR1 SGHAT and CDR2 FQNNGV. V lost 1 base and J lost 4, with 13 bases in between. Most PBMC samples had about 520 ng input DNA in six replicates. Only in-frame clones appear in the TCRdb table, and some are missing; sequencing was by immunoSEQ multiplex PCR. The table lists tens of thousands of clones, approximately 79% of them singletons. This entry belongs to a study of neoadjuvant anti-PD-1 for oral cavity cancer. The sequences come from PBMCs, collected before nivolumab (anti-PD-1) treatment. V gene TRBV11-2 combines with J gene TRBJ2-2, with D tentatively TRBD1 (5 bases). The TCR was taken from a person between 40 and 85 years old with oral cavity squamous cell carcinoma. In DNA, the CDR3 is TGTGCCAGCAGCTTAGTGGTTGGGGCGAGCACCGGGGAGCTGTTTTTT. Its protein is CASSLVVGASTGELFF.